This is a list of T cell receptor beta chains from one sample in a study of identical twins. Each CDR3 protein gets one entry after TCRdb re-called the 5' RACE reads with MiXCR. The table has nearly 900,000 distinct CDR3 sequences, approximately 13% seen once. The sample also formed part of further work on yellow fever vaccine responses in identical twins.

The specimen was PBMCs. The receptors stem from a woman aged 18-35 years in good health. Each CDR3 is given with its conserved first and last residue. Expanded clones are given a class, and other clones once, few, many or no size at all.

abundance,v_gene,j_gene,CDR3aa
.,TRBV21-1,TRBJ2-3,CASSKVSQFPDTQYF
few,TRBV6-1,TRBJ2-7,CASSEAPYPAGNEQYF
many,TRBV7-2,TRBJ2-5,CASSPGPQETQYF
.,TRBV4-1,TRBJ1-1,CASSPQLAGRFSNTEAFF
.,TRBV11-2,TRBJ2-3,CASSKTSGGGWDTQYF
few,TRBV6-1,TRBJ1-5,CASSKAWSQHF
.,TRBV19,TRBJ2-1,CASRPWTSGQNNEQFF
few,TRBV15,TRBJ1-4,CATSRQLDEKLFF
few,TRBV7-9,TRBJ2-3,CASSGRGAGNTDTQYF
many,TRBV6-5,TRBJ2-1,CASSYSIRGHEQFF
.,TRBV20-1,TRBJ1-1,CSARDRAPGGFF
few,TRBV2,TRBJ2-3,CASSVSGGASNTQYF
.,TRBV20-1,TRBJ2-2,CSAKFTGELFF
.,TRBV9,TRBJ2-7,CASSRTGTGLEQYF
few,TRBV27,TRBJ1-6,CASSLSGPRGSPLHF
.,TRBV29-1,TRBJ2-1,CSVERGAGVGFGDEQFF
.,TRBV6-5,TRBJ2-1,CASSFRPGTAYNEQFF
many,TRBV15,TRBJ2-3,CATSQTSTDTQYF
.,TRBV12-3/TRBV12-4,TRBJ1-6,CASSQGPINSPLHF
.,TRBV28,TRBJ2-3,CASSSRAGPTYTQYF
.,TRBV6-1,TRBJ2-2,CASSASIGVGELFF
.,TRBV20-1,TRBJ2-3,CSASWDFTQYF
many,TRBV9,TRBJ2-1,CASSVGGGNEQFF
.,TRBV11-2,TRBJ2-3,CASSLNRRTSGGTDTQYF
.,TRBV9,TRBJ1-1,CASSDTGLLNTEAFF
.,TRBV5-4,TRBJ2-7,CASSLDLSGSYEQYF
.,TRBV29-1,TRBJ2-1,CSVDGPTIQDRGYSSYNEQFF
few,TRBV6-1,TRBJ2-4,CASSEEGGNIQYF
.,TRBV20-1,TRBJ2-7,CSASPPGTTYEQYF
few,TRBV24-1,TRBJ1-5,CATSSERNQPQHF
many,TRBV6-5,TRBJ1-1,CASSYGRNTEAFF
.,TRBV10-3,TRBJ2-1,CAITRGLNDNEQFF
few,TRBV24-1,TRBJ2-1,CATSDRTTRWGNEQFF
many,TRBV11-2,TRBJ2-1,CASSLVGLAGSHNEQFF
few,TRBV7-9,TRBJ2-6,CASSLPLGGSGANVLTF
.,TRBV28,TRBJ1-2,CASTPGGRGFYGYTF
.,TRBV4-1,TRBJ2-1,CASSPISVGNEQFF
many,TRBV14,TRBJ2-5,CASSVRTSGQETQYF
.,TRBV18,TRBJ2-5,CASSPLFPPGRFQETQYF
.,TRBV6-5,TRBJ2-3,CASSYSGATHTDTQYF
.,TRBV12-3/TRBV12-4,TRBJ2-1,CASSKGRPRNEQFF
few,TRBV28,TRBJ2-1,CASSDPGQGNNEQFF
.,TRBV7-9,TRBJ2-2,CASSPRIGGTGELFF
few,TRBV30,TRBJ1-4,CAWSLYMDRVATNEKLFF
few,TRBV20-1,TRBJ2-1,CSASGQGKNEQFF
many,TRBV9,TRBJ2-5,CASSVAAVVGETQYF
.,TRBV6-1,TRBJ1-2,CASSVSLTANYGYTF
many,TRBV12-3/TRBV12-4,TRBJ2-5,CASRGQGVIQETQYF
.,TRBV20-1,TRBJ2-3,CSMQTADTQYF
few,TRBV28,TRBJ1-2,CASSFGGAIYGYTF
few,TRBV10-3,TRBJ2-1,CATNSDRGSYNEQFF
.,TRBV10-3,TRBJ2-7,CAISDGSSYEQYF
.,TRBV7-9,TRBJ1-2,CASSAGVGYGYTF
few,TRBV5-1,TRBJ2-1,CASSLPRLAGYNEQFF